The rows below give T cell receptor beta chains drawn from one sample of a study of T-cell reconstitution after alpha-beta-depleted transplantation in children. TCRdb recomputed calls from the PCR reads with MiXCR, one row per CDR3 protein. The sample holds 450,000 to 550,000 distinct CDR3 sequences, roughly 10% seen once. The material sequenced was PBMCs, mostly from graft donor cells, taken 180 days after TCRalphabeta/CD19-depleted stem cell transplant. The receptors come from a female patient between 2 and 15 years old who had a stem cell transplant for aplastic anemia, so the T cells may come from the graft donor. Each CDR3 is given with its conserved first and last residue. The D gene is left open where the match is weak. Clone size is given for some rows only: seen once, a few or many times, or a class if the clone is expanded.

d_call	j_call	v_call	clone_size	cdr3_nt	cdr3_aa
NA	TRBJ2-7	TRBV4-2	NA	TGTGCCAGCAGCCAAGTTCTTTGGCAGGGCCCCTCCTACGAGCAGTACTTC	CASSQVLWQGPSYEQYF
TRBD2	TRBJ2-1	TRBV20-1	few	TGCAGTGCTAGAGATGGTCGGACTAGCGGAATCAATGAGCAGTTCTTC	CSARDGRTSGINEQFF
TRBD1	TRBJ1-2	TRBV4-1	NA	TGCGCCAGCAGCCCTATCTTTGGACAGGGAGACTATGGCTACACCTTC	CASSPIFGQGDYGYTF
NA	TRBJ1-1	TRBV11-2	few	TGTGCCAGCAGTATCTCATCAGGAGGCACTGAAGCTTTCTTT	CASSISSGGTEAFF
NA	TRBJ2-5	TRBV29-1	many	TGCAGCGTTGGGGGGAAGCGCGAGACCCAGTACTTC	CSVGGKRETQYF
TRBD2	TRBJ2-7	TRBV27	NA	TGTGCCAGCAGTTATCGGGCCTCCCCTTTTGAGACTAGCGGATCCTACGAGCAGTACTTC	CASSYRASPFETSGSYEQYF
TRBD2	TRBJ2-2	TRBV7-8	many	TGTGCCAGCAGCCCCGGGACTAGCGGGCTCACCGGGGAGCTGTTTTTT	CASSPGTSGLTGELFF
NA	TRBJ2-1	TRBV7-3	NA	TGTGCCAGCAGCTTAGAAAGAGGCGGTGAGCAGTTCTTC	CASSLERGGEQFF
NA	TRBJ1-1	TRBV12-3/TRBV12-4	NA	TGTGCCAGCAGTTACCCCGAAGCTTTCTTT	CASSYPEAFF
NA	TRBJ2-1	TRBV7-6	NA	TGTGCCAGCCGAGCCCCCCTCCGCTCCTACAATGAGCAGTTCTTC	CASRAPLRSYNEQFF
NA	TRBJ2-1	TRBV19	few	TGTGCCAGTAGGCCGACCGGGGCCTACAATGAGCAGTTCTTC	CASRPTGAYNEQFF
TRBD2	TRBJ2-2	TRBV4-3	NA	TGCGCCAGCAGCCAGATACCCTTTCTAGCGGGAGGGCGCACCGGGGAGCTGTTTTTT	CASSQIPFLAGGRTGELFF
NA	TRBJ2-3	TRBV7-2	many	TGTGCCAGCAGCTTATCGGGAGCCACAGATACGCAGTATTTT	CASSLSGATDTQYF
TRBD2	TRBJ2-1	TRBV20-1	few	TGCAGTGCTATCTGGCGGGAGACCTACAATGAGCAGTTCTTC	CSAIWRETYNEQFF
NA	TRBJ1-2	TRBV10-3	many	TGTGCCATCCCATTAGGCAGGAGCAATGGCTACACCTTC	CAIPLGRSNGYTF
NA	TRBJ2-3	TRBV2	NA	TGTGCCAGCAGACTAGCCGGAGAAGCAGATACGCAGTATTTT	CASRLAGEADTQYF
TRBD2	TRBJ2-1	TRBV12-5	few	TGTGCTAGTGGTTTGGTACCCGGACTAGCGGTGGTCAATGAGCAGTTCTTC	CASGLVPGLAVVNEQFF
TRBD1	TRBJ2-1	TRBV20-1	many	TGCAGTGCCGGGCGGACAGGGCCCAATGAGCAGTTCTTC	CSAGRTGPNEQFF
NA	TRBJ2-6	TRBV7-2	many	TGTGCCAGCAGCTTTCGGGACTCAAGAGGATCTGGGGCCAACGTCCTGACTTTC	CASSFRDSRGSGANVLTF
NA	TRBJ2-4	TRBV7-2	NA	TGTGCCAGCAGCTTAGGGGTTAGAAGTAACATTCAGTACTTC	CASSLGVRSNIQYF
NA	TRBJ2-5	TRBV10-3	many	TGTGCCATCAGTGGCCCACGGACCCAAGAGACCCAGTACTTC	CAISGPRTQETQYF
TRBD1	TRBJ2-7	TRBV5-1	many	TGCGCCAGCAGCCGACAGAACGGACAGGTTGGGGACTACGAGCAGTACTTC	CASSRQNGQVGDYEQYF
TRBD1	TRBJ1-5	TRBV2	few	TGTGCCAGCAGTGTAACCGGGACAGCTATTAATCAGCCCCAGCATTTT	CASSVTGTAINQPQHF
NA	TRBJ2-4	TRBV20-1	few	TGCAGTGCTAGATCCCCCGGGGGAACCAAAAACATTCAGTACTTC	CSARSPGGTKNIQYF
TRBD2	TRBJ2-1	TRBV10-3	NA	TGTGCCATCAGCACTAGCGATTACAATGAGCAGTTCTTC	CAISTSDYNEQFF
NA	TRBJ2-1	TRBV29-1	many	TGCAGCGTTCGAAGGCGGAACAATGAGCAGTTCTTC	CSVRRRNNEQFF
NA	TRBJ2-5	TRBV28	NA	TGTGCCAGCAGTTTCATTCGACGATTACAAGAGACCCAGTACTTC	CASSFIRRLQETQYF
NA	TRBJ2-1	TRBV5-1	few	TGCGCCAGCATGGGGGTCCCCGAAACCTACAATGAGCAGTTCTTC	CASMGVPETYNEQFF
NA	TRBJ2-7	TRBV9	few	TGTGCCAGCAGCGTAGTGGACAGCGGCCCCTACGAGCAGTACTTC	CASSVVDSGPYEQYF
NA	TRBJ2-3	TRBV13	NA	TGTGCCAGCAGCTCGGGACCGGGTATAGATACGCAGTATTTT	CASSSGPGIDTQYF
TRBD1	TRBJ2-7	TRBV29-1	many	TGCAGCGTGGGACAGGGCCTCTCCTACGAGCAGTACTTC	CSVGQGLSYEQYF
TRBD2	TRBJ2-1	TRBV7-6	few	TGTGCCAGCAGCATTTCGAGCGGGAGGCCTTACAATGAGCAGTTCTTC	CASSISSGRPYNEQFF
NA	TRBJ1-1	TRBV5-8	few	TGTGCCAGCAGCCTACAGGGAGGAAGGGTTGAAGCTTTCTTT	CASSLQGGRVEAFF
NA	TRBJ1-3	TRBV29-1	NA	TGCAGCGTTGACGGACAGGGAAACACCATATATTTT	CSVDGQGNTIYF
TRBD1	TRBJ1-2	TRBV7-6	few	TGTGCCAGCAGCTTAAGGGACAGGGGCGGCTATGGCTACACCTTC	CASSLRDRGGYGYTF
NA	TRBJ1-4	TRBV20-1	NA	TGCAGTGCTAGAGATTTAAGGGGATCAGCTAATGAAAAACTGTTTTTT	CSARDLRGSANEKLFF
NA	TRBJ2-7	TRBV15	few	TGTGCCACCAGCAGAGAGTCATTCTACGAGCAGTACTTC	CATSRESFYEQYF
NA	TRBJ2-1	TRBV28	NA	TGTGCCAGCAGTTTTCCCTTGGGGGGGCTCTATAACAATGAGCAGTTCTTC	CASSFPLGGLYNNEQFF
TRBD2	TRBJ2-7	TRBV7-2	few	TGTGCCAGCAGCCCGGGACTAGCGGTGTACTACGAGCAGTACTTC	CASSPGLAVYYEQYF
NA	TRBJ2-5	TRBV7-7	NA	TGTGCCAGCAGCCCAGGGGCGGGATTTAGTATTCGAGAGACCCAGTACTTC	CASSPGAGFSIRETQYF
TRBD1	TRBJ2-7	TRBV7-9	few	TGTGCCAGCAGCTTATCTGGACAGGGATTTGTTTACGAGCAGTACTTC	CASSLSGQGFVYEQYF
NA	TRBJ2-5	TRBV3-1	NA	TGTGCCAGCAGCCATCGTGCCGGGACGGAGACCCAGTACTTC	CASSHRAGTETQYF
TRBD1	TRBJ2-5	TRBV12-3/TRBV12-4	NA	TGTGCCAGCACCCTCAAACCGGGACAGAGGGAAGAGACCCAGTACTTC	CASTLKPGQREETQYF
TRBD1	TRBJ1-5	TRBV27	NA	TGTGCCAGCAGCTCGGGACAGGTCAATCAGCCCCAGCATTTT	CASSSGQVNQPQHF
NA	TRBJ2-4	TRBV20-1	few	TGCAGTGCTAGAGATCAGTCTCCCCGGGCCAAAAACATTCAGTACTTC	CSARDQSPRAKNIQYF